A selection of T cell receptor beta chains follows, all from one sample in a study of beta chain features in type 1 diabetes. Clones were sequenced by immunoSEQ multiplex PCR, and TCRdb holds only the in-frame ones, with some missing. The data show more than 300,000 clones, 6.5% to 10% seen once. The sequenced sample consisted of central memory CD4+ T cells from blood. These TCRs come from a woman under 30 in good health. CDR3s include the opening cysteine and the closing phenylalanine or tryptophan. The D gene is left open where the match is weak. Expanded clones get a size class; other rows say once, few or many, or leave the size out.

j_gene	v_gene	d_gene	abundance	CDR3nt	CDR3aa
TRBJ1-2	TRBV28	NA	many	TGTGCCAGCAGCAGACCCCCTGTAGGTGGCTACACCTTC	CASSRPPVGGYTF
TRBJ2-3	TRBV5-4	NA	many	TGTGCCAGCTGGGTTTCGGAGGATACGCAGTATTTT	CASWVSEDTQYF
TRBJ2-1	TRBV29-1	NA	NA	TGCAGCGTTCATGTGAGCAACAGTGAGCAGTTCTTC	CSVHVSNSEQFF
TRBJ1-4	TRBV28	NA	few	TGTGCCAGCACCCCGGAAAGGGCTGGCGAAAAACTGTTTTTT	CASTPERAGEKLFF
TRBJ2-7	TRBV5-1	NA	NA	TGCGCCAGCAGCTTGGAGAAGGGGCTTGCATCGTACTTC	CASSLEKGLASYF
TRBJ1-5	TRBV6-1	NA	few	TGTGCCAGCAGTGAATTGGGGGATCCCCGCAATAGCAATCAGCCCCAGCATTTT	CASSELGDPRNSNQPQHF
TRBJ2-1	TRBV7-2	TRBD2	NA	TGTGCCAGCAGCTTTGGACTAGCGGGATATGAGCAGTTCTTC	CASSFGLAGYEQFF
TRBJ1-1	TRBV7-9	NA	few	TGTGCCAGCAGCTTAGATGGGGCAGGGGACACTGAAGCTTTCTTT	CASSLDGAGDTEAFF
TRBJ1-5	TRBV7-9	TRBD1	NA	TGTGCCAGCAGCCAGGGACAGGGGTCAGGAACGCCCCAGCATTTT	CASSQGQGSGTPQHF
TRBJ2-3	TRBV7-2	NA	few	TGTGCCAGCAGCTTAAACGGCCCTCCGACGGCAGATACGCAGTATTTT	CASSLNGPPTADTQYF
TRBJ2-7	TRBV2	TRBD2	NA	TGTGCCAGCAGTGACCTAGCGGGATTCGGGGAGCAGTACTTC	CASSDLAGFGEQYF
TRBJ2-1	TRBV7-2	TRBD2	few	TGTGCCAGCAGCCATCGGCCGGGACTAGCGGGATACAATGAGCAGTTCTTC	CASSHRPGLAGYNEQFF
TRBJ2-2	TRBV5-1	TRBD1	NA	TGCGCCAGCAGCGCCTGGGACAGGGCGAACACCGGGGAGCTGTTTTTT	CASSAWDRANTGELFF
TRBJ2-1	TRBV5-1	TRBD2	NA	TGCGCCAGCAGCTTGGAAGGACTAGTAACCAACAATGAGCAGTTCTTC	CASSLEGLVTNNEQFF
TRBJ2-7	TRBV19	TRBD1	few	TGTGCCAGTCAAGGACAGGGTTCCTACGAGCAGTACTTC	CASQGQGSYEQYF
TRBJ2-2	TRBV18	TRBD1	NA	TGTGCCAGCTCACCGCAGACAGGGGCAACCGGGGAGCTGTTTTTT	CASSPQTGATGELFF
TRBJ2-2	TRBV4-2	NA	few	TGTGCCAGCAGCCAAGATCGGCACACCGGGGAGCTGTTTTTT	CASSQDRHTGELFF
TRBJ2-2	TRBV7-9	TRBD2	NA	TGTGCCAGCAGCCCAGCTAGCGGGAGGGATAACACCGGGGAGCTGTTTTTT	CASSPASGRDNTGELFF
TRBJ2-1	TRBV2	NA	NA	TGTGCCAGCAGACTCACAGGGACTGAGCAGTTCTTC	CASRLTGTEQFF
TRBJ1-5	TRBV7-6	NA	few	TGTGCCAGCAGCCCGGACAGAAATCAGCCCCAGCATTTT	CASSPDRNQPQHF
TRBJ2-5	TRBV5-1	NA	NA	TGCGCCAGCAGCTTGGAGGGGGAAGAGACCCAGTACTTC	CASSLEGEETQYF
TRBJ2-7	TRBV4-3	NA	few	TGCGCCAGCAGCCAAGTCCCCACCCGTTCTACGGTGCAGTACTTC	CASSQVPTRSTVQYF
TRBJ1-5	TRBV7-9	NA	few	TGTGCCAGCAGCTTAGTAGGGTATAGCAATCAGCCCCAGCATTTT	CASSLVGYSNQPQHF
TRBJ2-1	TRBV20-1	NA	NA	TGCAGAATCAGCTCCTACAATGAGCAGTTCTTC	CRISSYNEQFF
TRBJ1-1	TRBV19	NA	NA	TGTGCCAGTAGTATTCAGGGGACTGAAGCTTTCTTT	CASSIQGTEAFF
TRBJ1-2	TRBV7-9	TRBD1	many	TGTGCCAGCAGCACCTTCCGGGACAGGGAGGCAGGCTACACCTTC	CASSTFRDREAGYTF
TRBJ1-1	TRBV6-5	NA	NA	TGTGCCAGCAGTTACTTCGTTGGGGGGAACACTGAAGCTTTCTTT	CASSYFVGGNTEAFF
TRBJ2-7	TRBV18	NA	NA	TGTGCCAGCTCAACTATGGTGGGAGTGCAAGAGCAGTACTTC	CASSTMVGVQEQYF
TRBJ2-3	TRBV4-3	NA	NA	TGCGCCAGCAGCCAAGATCTGGCTCTAGGTACGCAGTATTTT	CASSQDLALGTQYF
TRBJ2-7	TRBV27	NA	few	TGTGCCAGCAGTTTTCGAAGGGGGCGGGAGCACCACGAGCAGTACTTC	CASSFRRGREHHEQYF
TRBJ2-7	TRBV15	NA	few	TGTGCCACCAGCTCCCGATGGTCAGACCCGTCCTACGAGCAGTACTTC	CATSSRWSDPSYEQYF
TRBJ1-3	TRBV18	NA	few	TGTGCCAGCTCACCCTGGACAACTCCCTCTGGAAACACCATATATTTT	CASSPWTTPSGNTIYF
TRBJ2-7	TRBV27	NA	NA	TGTGCCAGCAGCCCCGGGGGAAAGGGGTCGGGATCCTTGTACGAGCAGTACTTC	CASSPGGKGSGSLYEQYF
TRBJ2-1	TRBV2	TRBD1	many	TGTGCCAGCGGGGAATCCGGGACAGCCTACAATGAGCAGTTCTTC	CASGESGTAYNEQFF
TRBJ1-1	TRBV4-2	TRBD1	NA	TGTGCCAGCAGTCTGGACAGGGCAGGAGGCACTGAAGCTTTCTTT	CASSLDRAGGTEAFF
TRBJ1-5	TRBV2	NA	NA	TGTGCCAGCAGTGAAGCGTGGGGCGTAGCAAGGGGAGGTCAGCCCCAGCATTTT	CASSEAWGVARGGQPQHF
TRBJ1-5	TRBV27	NA	few	TGTGCCAGCAGTCCGGCGGGGGGTCGGAGCAATCAGCCCCAGCATTTT	CASSPAGGRSNQPQHF
TRBJ1-2	TRBV7-2	TRBD1	NA	TGTGCCAGCAGGGGACAGGGTGCCGATGGCTACACCTTC	CASRGQGADGYTF
TRBJ1-2	TRBV29-1	NA	NA	TGCAGCGTTGAAGGGAACTATGGCTACACCTTC	CSVEGNYGYTF
TRBJ1-5	TRBV6-1	TRBD1	NA	TGTGCCACGGGGACAGGCAATCAGCCCCAGCATTTT	CATGTGNQPQHF
TRBJ2-5	TRBV2	NA	few	TGTGCCAGCAAAATTGAAGAGACCCAGTACTTC	CASKIEETQYF